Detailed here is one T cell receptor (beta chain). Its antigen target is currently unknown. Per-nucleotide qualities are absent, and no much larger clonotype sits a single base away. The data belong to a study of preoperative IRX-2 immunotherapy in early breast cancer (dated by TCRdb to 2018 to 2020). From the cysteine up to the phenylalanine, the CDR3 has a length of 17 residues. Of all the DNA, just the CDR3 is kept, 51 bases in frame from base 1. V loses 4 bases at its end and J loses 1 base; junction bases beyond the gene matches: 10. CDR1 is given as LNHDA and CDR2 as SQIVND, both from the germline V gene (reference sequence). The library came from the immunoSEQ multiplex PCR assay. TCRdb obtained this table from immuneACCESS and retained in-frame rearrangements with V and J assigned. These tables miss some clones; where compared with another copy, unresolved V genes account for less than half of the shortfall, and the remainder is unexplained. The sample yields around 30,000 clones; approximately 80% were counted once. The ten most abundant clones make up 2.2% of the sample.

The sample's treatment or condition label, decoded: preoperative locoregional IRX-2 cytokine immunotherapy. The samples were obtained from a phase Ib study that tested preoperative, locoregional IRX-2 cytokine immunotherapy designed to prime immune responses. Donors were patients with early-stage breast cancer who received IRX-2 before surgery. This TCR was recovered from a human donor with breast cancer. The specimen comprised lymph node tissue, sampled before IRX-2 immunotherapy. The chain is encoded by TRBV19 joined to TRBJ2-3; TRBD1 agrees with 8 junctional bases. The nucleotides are TGTGCCAGTAGTACGGTACAGGGGGTCGTCGGCACAGATACGCAGTATTTT. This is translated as CASSTVQGVVGTDTQYF.